Below, 29 T cell receptor beta chains from the same sample are listed, as sequenced in a study of blood T cells in healthy people across ages. A J-beta primer mix and a sample-barcoded 5' primer were used in a second PCR of about 7 to 12 cycles. TCRdb re-analysed the 5' RACE reads in MiXCR, keeping a single row per CDR3 protein. This table has about 900,000 distinct CDR3 sequences, about 59% appearing once. The sequenced sample was blood. The receptors shown here come from a man aged 25-40 years in good health.

The J gene is TRBJ2-5, the V gene TRBV4-2; 13 bases map to TRBD2. The trim removed 0 bases at V and 5 bases at J, leaving 12 bases unmatched. Germline values: CDR1 LGHNA, CDR2 YNFKEQ. The CDR3 has 19 amino acids. Here the CDR3 DNA reads TGTGCCAGCAGCCAAGACCCACTAGCGGGGGGGTTTCGTTCTGAGACCCAGTACTTC. It is translated as CASSQDPLAGGFRSETQYF.

V usage is TRBV6-5 and J usage is TRBJ2-1; D gene ambiguous. Trimming left V 6 bases short and J 1 base short, with 13 bases between. Germline V gene sequence: CDR1 MNHEY, CDR2 SVGAGI. This CDR3 spans 15 amino acids. The CDR3 loop reads CASRTGPLSYNEQFF. The CDR3 DNA sequence: TGTGCCAGCAGAACCGGGCCCCTTTCCTACAATGAGCAGTTCTTC.

This clonotype was detected many times. This sequence joins TRBV7-2 and TRBJ1-2; D uncertain. The CDR3 runs to 12 residues. V dropped 2 bases and J dropped 8 bases, with 9 bases sitting between them. CDR1 and CDR2 from the germline V gene are SGHTA and FQGNSA. The chain's CDR3 is CASSLIEGGYTF. CDR3 DNA: TGTGCCAGCAGCTTAATCGAGGGAGGCTACACCTTC.

The chain couples TRBV28 to TRBJ2-3; D is possibly TRBD1 or TRBD2 (5 bases each). This CDR3 has 15 residues. The germline gives CDR1 MDHEN, CDR2 SYDVKM. The V and J ends lost 6 bases and 5 bases respectively, with 18 bases between them. In DNA form, the CDR3 reads TGTGCCAGCAGCCCCCTCCGGGACGGTCGAGATACGCAGTATTTT. Translating gives CASSPLRDGRDTQYF.

This clonotype was found a few times. The rearrangement joins TRBV20-1 to TRBJ2-7; D uncertain. Germline loops: CDR1 DFQATT, CDR2 SNEGSKA (reference sequence). V was pared by 0 bases and J by 2 bases, with 2 bases between. The CDR3 loop spans 11 amino acids. In nucleotides, the CDR3 is TGCAGTGCTAGAGAAACCTACGAGCAGTACTTC. Residues: CSARETYEQYF.

The rearrangement uses TRBV10-3 and TRBJ1-1; D gene unclear. Deletions cut 7 bases from V and 2 bases from J, with 14 bases between. The CDR3 is 14 amino acids. The V gene's germline CDR1 is ENHRY and CDR2 SYGVKD. The CDR3 protein is CAIKSETSNTEAFF. The CDR3 nucleotides are TGTGCCATCAAATCGGAAACTTCTAACACTGAAGCTTTCTTT.

J is TRBJ1-5 and V is TRBV10-3; no definite D call. The CDR3 extends over 12 amino acids. From germline, CDR1 is ENHRY and CDR2 SYGVKD. The CDR3 nucleotides are TGTGCAATCGGGCAGCCCGATCAGCCCCAGCATTTT. Translation: CAIGQPDQPQHF.

The chain joins TRBV29-1 to TRBJ2-1, with 7 bases lining up with TRBD1. Germline CDR1 reads SQVTM; CDR2 reads ANQGSEA. With V trimmed by 2 bases and J by 7 bases, 14 bases remained unmatched. This CDR3 comprises 16 residues. CDR3 sequence (DNA): TGCAGCGTTGAAAGGGGACAGAGCGCAGGGGGTAATGAGCAGTTCTTC. Translating gives CSVERGQSAGGNEQFF.

This clonotype has a handful of counts. The CDR3 nucleotides read TGTGCCAGCAGTGACGAGGGTCGTGAGCAGTACTTC. Protein product: CASSDEGREQYF. The chain joins TRBV6-1 to TRBJ2-5; a possible D gene is TRBD2 (5 bases). Trimming took 3 bases from V and 11 from J, leaving 13 bases between them. Germline V gene data show CDR1 as MNHNS and CDR2 as SASEGT. CDR3 size: 12 residues.

The chain employs TRBV6-6 and TRBJ2-7, with D possibly TRBD2 on 6 matching bases. Germline values: CDR1 MNHNY, CDR2 SVGAGI (reference sequence). This CDR3 has 16 residues. The V gene lost 7 bases and the J gene lost 3 bases, with 22 bases spanning the gap. The CDR3 bases are TGTGCCAGCATTGGGGGGAGCAGCCGTTATCTCTACGAGCAGTACTTC. Amino acid sequence: CASIGGSSRYLYEQYF.

The rearrangement uses TRBV7-8 and TRBJ1-2; TRBD1 aligns across 7 bases. The junction had 7 bases not matched to a gene; V was cut back by 1 base and J by 5 bases. Germline V gene data show CDR1 as SGHVS and CDR2 as FQNEAQ. The CDR3 sequence is 15 residues long. CDR3 in amino acids: CASSLGGGASYGYTF. The CDR3 DNA reads as TGTGCCAGCAGCTTAGGAGGGGGCGCAAGTTATGGCTACACCTTC. Based on the CDR3 plus reference TRBV7-8 and TRBJ1-2, the full variable domain is GAGVSQSPRYKVAKRGQDVALRCDPISGHVSLFWYQQALGQGPEFLTYFQNEAQLDKSGLPSDRFFAERPEGSVSTLKIQRTQQEDSAVYLCASSLGGGASYGYTFGSGTRLTVV.

The rearrangement joins TRBV6-1 to TRBJ2-6; tentative D call: TRBD2 (6 bases). Trimming shortened V by 5 bases and J by 4 bases, and 24 bases separated the two germline ends. This CDR3 comprises 19 residues. Germline assignment: CDR1 MNHNS and CDR2 SASEGT. The CDR3 sequence is CASSLHAGPYRLGANVLTF. The CDR3 bases are TGTGCCAGCAGTCTCCATGCGGGACCGTACCGCCTCGGGGCCAACGTCCTGACTTTC.

The CDR3 nucleotides read TGTGCCAGCAGTTTATCGCGGATGGGGGATTGGTATCCCTACGAGCAGTACTTC. Its translation: CASSLSRMGDWYPYEQYF. The genes are TRBV27 and TRBJ2-7; D is perhaps TRBD1 or TRBD2 (5 bases each). The CDR3 totals 18 residues. V lost 0 bases and J 2 bases, leaving 20 bases between the germline ends. The germline CDR1 and CDR2 sequences are MNHEY and SMNVEV (reference sequence).

The DNA for the CDR3 is TGTGCCAGCTCACCTACAGGGGAGAGCTCCTACGAGCAGTACTTC. Amino acids: CASSPTGESSYEQYF. This rearrangement joins TRBV18 to TRBJ2-7, with 7 bases matching TRBD1. The CDR3 consists of 15 residues. From germline, CDR1 is KGHSH and CDR2 LQKENI. Trimming took 3 bases from V and 0 from J; bases not matched to a gene: 5.

This clonotype was counted between two and nine times. CDR3 amino acids: CASSPGTGFEPLHF. In DNA, the CDR3 is TGTGCCAGCAGTCCCGGGACGGGATTTGAGCCCCTCCACTTT. The J gene is TRBJ1-6, the V gene TRBV12-3 or TRBV12-4; possible D gene TRBD1, 5 bases. CDR3 length equals 14 residues. V gave up 5 bases and J gave up 13 bases, with 18 bases separating them.

J is TRBJ2-7 and V is TRBV12-3 or TRBV12-4, with D possibly TRBD2 on 5 matching bases. V was pared by 2 bases and J by 5 bases, with 13 bases between. The CDR3 consists of 14 residues. CDR3 nucleotide sequence: TGTGCCAGCAGTTTAAATCCGGGGTTCAACGAGCAGTACTTC. As protein: CASSLNPGFNEQYF.

With respect to this clonotype: One end of the junction varies from germline; a read error may be responsible. V gene TRBV13 combines with J gene TRBJ2-4; 7 bases fit TRBD1. The J call may be mistaken, given a closer DNA end match to TRBJ2-7. Germline values: CDR1 PRHDT, CDR2 FYEKMQ (reference sequence). The CDR3 has 13 amino acids. CDR3 loop: CTSSQDRTYEQYF. The CDR3 bases are TGTACCAGCAGCCAGGACAGGACCTACGAGCAGTACTTC.

This clonotype was observed a few times. The J gene is TRBJ2-5, the V gene TRBV28; a possible D gene is TRBD2 (6 bases). Trimming removed 3 bases at V and 1 base at J, with 12 bases between. The CDR3 is 15 amino acids. Germline V gives CDR1 MDHEN, CDR2 SYDVKM. The CDR3 DNA follows: TGTGCCAGCAGTTTTAACGGGGGTACCCAAGAGACCCAGTACTTC. Its translation: CASSFNGGTQETQYF.

This clonotype turned up a few times. The CDR3 nucleotides are TGTGCCACCACGGGCGTCCCCCAGGGTACGCAGTATTTT. Protein product: CATTGVPQGTQYF. V usage is TRBV24-1 and J usage is TRBJ2-3; D might be TRBD1 (5 bases). V shed 8 bases and J shed 8 bases, with 16 bases lying between them. The germline CDR1 and CDR2 sequences are KGHDR and SFDVKD. This CDR3 region has 13 residues.

Worth noting for this clonotype: One junction end does not reproduce the germline sequence, and a read error may be involved. The chain joins TRBV4-3 to TRBJ1-2; no definite D call. The CDR3 contains 13 residues. CDR1 LGHNA and CDR2 YSLEER come from the germline V gene. Here the CDR3 reads CASSQVKDSGDTF. CDR3 DNA: TGCGCCAGCAGCCAAGTTAAGGACTCTGGCGACACCTTC.

The V call is TRBV7-9, the J call TRBJ1-1; D ambiguous. Trimming pared 5 bases from V and 0 bases from J, leaving 10 bases between. Germline V gene lookup returns CDR1 SEHNR and CDR2 FQNEAQ (reference sequence). This CDR3 spans 14 amino acids. This chain's CDR3 is CASSSQQLNTEAFF. CDR3 bases: TGTGCCAGCAGCAGTCAACAGTTGAACACTGAAGCTTTCTTT.

The chain carries TRBV27 and TRBJ2-1; D call uncertain. Germline V gene data show CDR1 as MNHEY and CDR2 as SMNVEV (reference sequence). V was pared by 5 bases and J by 7 bases, with 12 bases between. The CDR3 has 13 residues. The CDR3 sequence is CASSPSLLNEQFF. For the CDR3, the DNA is TGTGCCAGCAGTCCTTCCCTTTTGAATGAGCAGTTCTTC.

As to this clonotype: The junction does not match germline at one end; this may be a read error. The gene calls are TRBV6-5 and TRBJ1-6; the D is unclear. The CDR3 is made up of 12 amino acids. Per the germline V gene, CDR1 is MNHEY and CDR2 is SVGAGI. In DNA, the CDR3 is TGTGCCGGCAGGCGGGGAAATTCACCCCTCCACTTT. Translated, it gives CAGRRGNSPLHF.

The CDR3 reads CASSPTSLTLRETQYF. The DNA of the CDR3 is TGCGCCAGCAGCCCGACTAGCTTAACACTGAGGGAGACCCAGTACTTC. The rearrangement uses TRBV4-3 and TRBJ2-5, with 7 bases identical to TRBD2. The germline gives CDR1 LGHNA, CDR2 YSLEER. This CDR3 has 16 amino acids. Losses at the gene ends were 4 bases for V and 5 bases for J; bases not matched to a gene: 13.

The DNA of the CDR3 is TGTGCCTGGAGTAGCGGGGCCGACTACAATGAGCAGTTCTTC. It encodes CAWSSGADYNEQFF. This rearrangement joins TRBV30 to TRBJ2-1, with 7 bases identical to TRBD2. This CDR3 is built from 14 residues. CDR1 and CDR2 from the germline V gene are GTSNPN and SVGIG (reference sequence). V was clipped by 2 bases and J by 3 bases; unmatched bases: 4. Based on the CDR3 plus reference TRBV30 and TRBJ2-1, the full variable domain is SQTIHQWPATLVQPVGSPLSLECTVEGTSNPNLYWYRQAAGRGLQLLFYSVGIGQISSEVPQNLSASRPQDRQFILSSKKLLLSDSGFYLCAWSSGADYNEQFFGPGTRLTVL.

CDR3 amino acids: CASSAEAWESSEQYF. CDR3 bases: TGTGCCAGCAGTGCGGAGGCCTGGGAGTCGTCCGAGCAGTACTTC. This chain connects TRBV6-4 to TRBJ2-7; D possibly corresponds to TRBD2 (5 bases). The CDR3 is made up of 15 amino acids. In germline, CDR1 is MRHNA, CDR2 SNTAGT. The germline V and J ends were trimmed by 4 bases and 6 bases, with 19 bases remaining between them.

This clonotype turned up a few times. The chain joins TRBV7-9 to TRBJ2-3, with D uncertain. Germline V gene lookup returns CDR1 SEHNR and CDR2 FQNEAQ (reference sequence). The CDR3 is made up of 10 amino acids. CDR3 in amino acids: CTPSADTQYF. In nucleotides, the CDR3 is TGTACCCCCTCGGCAGATACGCAGTATTTT.

This clonotype was recorded only once. The V call is TRBV7-9, the J call TRBJ2-3; D uncertain. The CDR3 has 17 amino acids. The germline V gene has CDR1 SEHNR and CDR2 FQNEAQ (reference sequence). V gave up 1 base and J gave up 2 bases, with 16 bases separating them. CDR3 amino acids: CASSLGQAALSTDTQYF. CDR3 bases: TGTGCCAGCAGCTTAGGGCAGGCCGCACTTTCCACAGATACGCAGTATTTT. The full variable domain, in which reference TRBV7-9 and TRBJ2-3 provide the parts outside the CDR3, is DTGVSQNPRHKITKRGQNVTFRCDPISEHNRLYWYRQTLGQGPEFLTYFQNEAQLEKSRLLSDRFSAERPKGSFSTLEIQRTEQGDSAMYLCASSLGQAALSTDTQYFGPGTRLTVL.

This chain joins TRBV25-1 and TRBJ2-1; D is ambiguous. The end of the DNA aligns better with TRBJ2-7, so the J call may be wrong. The CDR3 has 13 residues. Germline V lookup: CDR1 MGHDK, CDR2 SYGVNS. CDR3 DNA sequence: TGTGCCAGCAGTGAATTTGGCCTCCATGAGCAGTACTTC. As protein: CASSEFGLHEQYF.